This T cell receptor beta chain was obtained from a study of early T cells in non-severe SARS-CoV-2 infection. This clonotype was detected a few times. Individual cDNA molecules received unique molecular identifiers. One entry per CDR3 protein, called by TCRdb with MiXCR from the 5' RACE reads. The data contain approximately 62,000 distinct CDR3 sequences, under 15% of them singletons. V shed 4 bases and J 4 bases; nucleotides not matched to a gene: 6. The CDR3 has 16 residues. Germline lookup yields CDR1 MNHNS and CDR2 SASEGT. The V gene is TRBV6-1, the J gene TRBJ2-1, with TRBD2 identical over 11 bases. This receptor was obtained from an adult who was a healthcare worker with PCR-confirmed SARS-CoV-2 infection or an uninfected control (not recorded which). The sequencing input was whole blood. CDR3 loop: CASSVRTSGYYNEQFF. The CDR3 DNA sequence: TGTGCCAGCAGTGTCCGGACTAGCGGGTATTACAATGAGCAGTTCTTC.